This is a list of T cell receptor beta chains from one sample in a study of T cell repertoires in cytomegalovirus infection. One entry per CDR3 protein results from TCRdb running MiXCR on the reads. The top ten clones hold approximately 13% of a sample with some 400,000 distinct CDR3 sequences, roughly 31% of them seen once. Sequenced sample: PBMCs. The receptor source for this set is a human donor in good health (CMV status not recorded). Some clones in this sample may be carry-over from other donors' samples. The CDR3 runs from the conserved cysteine through the conserved F or W. The order of the fields is J gene, clone size, D gene, V gene, CDR3 DNA, CDR3 protein. The D gene is left open where the match is weak. Not all rows give a size; the values are once, few, many and, for expanded clones, a class.

TRBJ2-2	few	TRBD2	TRBV28	TGTGCCAGCAGTTTAGTCCAGCGGGGGGGCCCCGGGGAGCTGTTTTTT	CASSLVQRGGPGELFF
TRBJ1-5	many	NA	TRBV28	TGTGCCAGCAGCTTTTCGGGGGGTAGCAATCAGCCCCAGCATTTT	CASSFSGGSNQPQHF
TRBJ2-7	many	NA	TRBV11-3	TGTGCCAGCAGCCCCGGAGGGGACGAGCAGTACTTC	CASSPGGDEQYF
TRBJ1-6	NA	NA	TRBV11-2	TGTGCCAGCAGCTTTACGGGGGCCGATAATTCACCCCTCCACTTT	CASSFTGADNSPLHF
TRBJ2-6	NA	TRBD1	TRBV12-3/TRBV12-4	TGTGCCAGCGTCCCCCACCAGGGGGTCGGGGCCAACGTCCTGACTTTC	CASVPHQGVGANVLTF
TRBJ1-6	NA	NA	TRBV9	TGTGCCAGCAGCCCAAGGACAGATCTCTCACCCCTCCACTTT	CASSPRTDLSPLHF
TRBJ2-3	NA	TRBD2	TRBV5-1	TGCGCCAGCAGTGGAGCGGGGGGCCCCACAGATACGCAGTATTTT	CASSGAGGPTDTQYF
TRBJ2-1	few	TRBD1	TRBV2	TGTGCCAGCAGTGCGTATGCCAGGGGGTCGGATGATGAGCAGTTCTTC	CASSAYARGSDDEQFF
TRBJ1-2	NA	NA	TRBV6-1	TGTGCCAGCAGCTCGCTCACGCCAGGGTATGGCTACACCTTC	CASSSLTPGYGYTF
TRBJ1-2	NA	TRBD1	TRBV6-5	TGTGCCAGCAGCACAGGGGCGGGGTTGACGGATGGCTACACCTTC	CASSTGAGLTDGYTF
TRBJ2-2	few	TRBD1	TRBV6-2/TRBV6-3	TGTGCCAGCAGCCAGGACAGGCTGACCGGGGAGCTGTTTTTT	CASSQDRLTGELFF
TRBJ2-7	NA	NA	TRBV28	TGTGCCAGCATCCTGAGGCACAGACCCTACGAGCAGTACTTC	CASILRHRPYEQYF
TRBJ2-7	many	NA	TRBV25-1	TGTGCCAGCAGTGAAGGACTGCTCTCCTACGAGCAGTACTTC	CASSEGLLSYEQYF
TRBJ1-5	NA	NA	TRBV28	TGTGCCAGCAGTTTACGGGGAAATGGCAATCAGCCCCAGCATTTT	CASSLRGNGNQPQHF
TRBJ1-4	few	TRBD1	TRBV12-3/TRBV12-4	TGTGCCAGCAGTTTTGGCCGGGGACAGGAAAAACTGTTTTTT	CASSFGRGQEKLFF
TRBJ2-2	NA	TRBD2	TRBV5-6	TGTGCCAGCAGCTTGGCATACGGGACTAGCGCGGGGGAGCTGTTTTTT	CASSLAYGTSAGELFF
TRBJ2-5	NA	NA	TRBV12-3/TRBV12-4	TGTGCCAGCAGCTCTAGGCTGGAGACCCAGTACTTC	CASSSRLETQYF
TRBJ1-2	many	NA	TRBV4-3	TGCGCCAGCAGCCAAGATTTGGGAGTGGCCTATGGCTACACCTTC	CASSQDLGVAYGYTF
TRBJ1-5	few	NA	TRBV23-1	TGCGCCAGCAGTCAATCGCCCCGCCGGACCTATAGCAATCAGCCCCAGCATTTT	CASSQSPRRTYSNQPQHF
TRBJ2-2	few	TRBD2	TRBV5-1	TGCGCCAGCAGCTCGGGACTAGTGATTACCGGGGAGCTGTTTTTT	CASSSGLVITGELFF
TRBJ2-3	many	NA	TRBV7-2	TGTGCCAGCAGCCCCTCCGGCTGGGCGCAGTATTTT	CASSPSGWAQYF
TRBJ2-7	NA	NA	TRBV5-1	TGCGCCAGCAGCGGGGACGCGTACGAGCAGTACTTC	CASSGDAYEQYF
TRBJ1-1	NA	NA	TRBV3-1	TGTGCCAGCAGCCGAACAGGGCCGGCCACTGAAGCTTTCTTT	CASSRTGPATEAFF
TRBJ1-2	NA	NA	TRBV7-6	TGTGCCAACTCACGGGACATCTATGGCTACAACTTC	CANSRDIYGYNF
TRBJ2-1	few	NA	TRBV10-3	TGTGCCATCAGTGAGAGCCTAGCTGATATGAATGAGCAGTTCTTC	CAISESLADMNEQFF
TRBJ1-5	NA	NA	TRBV19	TGTGCCAGTAGGCGGACAGTTAGCAATCAGCCCCAGCATTTT	CASRRTVSNQPQHF
TRBJ1-5	NA	NA	TRBV6-2/TRBV6-3	TGTGCCAGCAGTGCCGAGGGGGTAAGAAATCAGCCCCAGCATTTT	CASSAEGVRNQPQHF
TRBJ1-3	few	TRBD1	TRBV4-1	TGCGCCAGCAGCCAAGTGCCCAGGGGGAACGGGAACACCATATATTTT	CASSQVPRGNGNTIYF
TRBJ1-2	many	TRBD1	TRBV6-1	TGTGCCAGCAGTTCCCCCTCACGACAGGGCAATGGCTACACCTTC	CASSSPSRQGNGYTF
TRBJ1-1	NA	NA	TRBV6-5	TGTGCCAGCAGTAACGTAGGGGGGAACACTGAAGCTTTCTTT	CASSNVGGNTEAFF
TRBJ2-5	few	NA	TRBV20-1	TGCAGTGCTAGCGAATTCCGATTTGGTTACGAGACCCAGTACTTC	CSASEFRFGYETQYF
TRBJ2-2	NA	NA	TRBV4-1	TGCGCCAGCAGCCAAGAACCGGGGGCTAACACCGGGGAGCTGTTTTTT	CASSQEPGANTGELFF
TRBJ1-4	NA	TRBD1	TRBV18	TGTGCCAGCTCACTCGGGACAGGGGACAATGAAAAACTGTTTTTT	CASSLGTGDNEKLFF
TRBJ2-1	many	NA	TRBV7-2	TGTGCCAGCAGCTTATCCCATTCCCGGGACGGAACCTACAATGAGCAGTTCTTC	CASSLSHSRDGTYNEQFF
TRBJ2-1	NA	TRBD1	TRBV6-2/TRBV6-3	TGTGCCAGCAGTTACTTTCTGGTACAGGGGGCTTTGTACAATGAGCAGTTCTTC	CASSYFLVQGALYNEQFF
TRBJ2-7	NA	TRBD1	TRBV11-1	TGTGCCAGCAGCCCAAGACAGGGGGGCGAGCAGTACTTC	CASSPRQGGEQYF
TRBJ2-7	NA	TRBD1	TRBV5-1	TGCGCCAGCAGCCCGGGACAGGGTCGCGAGCAGTACTTC	CASSPGQGREQYF
TRBJ2-1	NA	NA	TRBV15	TGTGCCACCAGCAGAGAAAACAATGAGCAGTTCTTC	CATSRENNEQFF
TRBJ1-2	NA	TRBD1	TRBV29-1	TGCAGCGTGTGGACAGGGGAGGATAACTATGGCTACACCTTC	CSVWTGEDNYGYTF
TRBJ2-1	many	TRBD2	TRBV2	TGTGCCAGCAGTCCCGGGACTAGCGGGCACAATGAGCAGTTCTTC	CASSPGTSGHNEQFF
TRBJ2-3	few	NA	TRBV20-1	TGCAGTGCAAACCTCCGGGCCCCCCCCGGGGATACGCAGTATTTT	CSANLRAPPGDTQYF
TRBJ2-4	few	TRBD1	TRBV29-1	TGCAGCGTTGATGGGGCAGGGGGTACGAACATTCAGTACTTC	CSVDGAGGTNIQYF
TRBJ2-1	NA	TRBD1	TRBV12-3/TRBV12-4	TGTGCCAGCAGTTTCTGGGTGACAGGGGGCGCGCGCTCCTACAATGAGCAGTTCTTC	CASSFWVTGGARSYNEQFF
TRBJ1-2	NA	NA	TRBV6-5	TGTGCCAGCAGTACGAACAGAGCCGGAGGATATGGCTACACCTTC	CASSTNRAGGYGYTF
TRBJ2-3	NA	TRBD2	TRBV10-3	TGTGCCATCAGGAGGGGGGCGGGGGGGCCGACAGATACGCAGTATTTT	CAIRRGAGGPTDTQYF
TRBJ1-1	few	NA	TRBV7-9	TGTGCCAGCAGCTTCCTAGGGACGGTCACTGAAGCTTTCTTT	CASSFLGTVTEAFF
TRBJ2-3	NA	TRBD2	TRBV20-1	TGCAGTGTCCCCCTAGCGGGGGATAATACGCAGTATTTT	CSVPLAGDNTQYF
TRBJ2-5	many	TRBD2	TRBV7-8	TGTGCCAGCAGCTATAGACTAGCGGGGGGAAAAGAGACCCAGTACTTC	CASSYRLAGGKETQYF
TRBJ1-5	NA	NA	TRBV6-6	TGTGCCAGCGGGAAACGGGCCGCAATCAATCAGCCCCAGCATTTT	CASGKRAAINQPQHF
TRBJ2-1	few	TRBD2	TRBV19	TGTGCCAGTAGTATAGTGGGGCTAGCGGGGGGTAATGAGCAGTTCTTC	CASSIVGLAGGNEQFF
TRBJ2-5	few	TRBD1	TRBV7-6	TGTGCCAGCAGCGAACCAGACAGGGGGCTAAGGTTTGTCGGTCAAGAGACCCAGTACTTC	CASSEPDRGLRFVGQETQYF
TRBJ2-3	NA	NA	TRBV20-1	TGCAGTTCCTTCACAGATACGCAGTATTTT	CSSFTDTQYF
TRBJ1-5	few	NA	TRBV12-3/TRBV12-4	TGTGCCAGCAGCTTGGGGGGGTCCCCAGGTAATCAGCCCCAGCATTTT	CASSLGGSPGNQPQHF
TRBJ2-7	NA	TRBD2	TRBV10-3	TGTGCCACCAGCCTCGCCGGGGGGGAATACGAGCAGTACTTC	CATSLAGGEYEQYF
TRBJ1-5	few	NA	TRBV28	TGTGCCAGCAGTTTATGCTATTTTGACAGATACTTACCCGTCAATCAGCCCCAGCATTTT	CASSLCYFDRYLPVNQPQHF